The 3 T cell receptor beta chains below all came from one sample that was sequenced in a study of vaccination effects on CD4 cells after COVID-19. Generated by immunoSEQ multiplex PCR, the TCRdb table keeps only in-frame clones and is missing some. The sample has about 11,000 clones; around 70% are singletons. No antigens are known for them. ViraFEST used viral peptide pools to expand antigen-specific CD4+ T cells before sequencing. Upon completion of around 9 days in culture, CD4+ T cells were isolated. Material: CD4+ T cells from PBMCs cultured with HCoV-229E spike peptides, obtained before COVID-19 vaccination. The receptors here all came from a human donor who received a COVID-19 vaccine.

This rearrangement joins TRBV3-1 (or the pseudogene TRBV3-2) to TRBJ1-2; D uncertain. Germline V gene data show CDR1 as LGHDT and CDR2 as YNNKEL (reference sequence). The CDR3 contains 15 residues. The V end was cut by 4 bases, the J end by 4 bases, with 16 bases between. The CDR3 region is CASSPLAVLFYGYTF. Here the CDR3 DNA reads TGTGCCAGCAGCCCACTGGCAGTATTATTCTATGGCTACACCTTC.

The chain uses TRBV6-5 and TRBJ2-1, with D possibly being TRBD2 (6 bases). V lost 4 bases and J 2 bases, leaving 12 bases between the germline ends. The germline CDR1 and CDR2 sequences are MNHEY and SVGAGI. The CDR3 spans 15 residues. The DNA for the CDR3 is TGTGCCAGCAGTTCCGGGACTGGGGCCTACAATGAGCAGTTCTTC. This encodes CASSSGTGAYNEQFF.

The V call is TRBV7-9, the J call TRBJ1-2, with 10 bases identical to TRBD1. After removal of 4 bases from V and 7 bases from J, the junction contained 3 bases not matched to a gene. This CDR3 contains 13 residues. Germline V CDR1 and CDR2: SEHNR, FQNEAQ (reference sequence). CDR3 nucleotides: TGTGCCAGCAGCTCCCGGACAGGGGGTGGCTACACCTTC. Its protein is CASSSRTGGGYTF.